What follows describes a single T cell receptor beta chain. Its antigen is unidentified. Time point here: recipient sample about 28 days before transplant, after cytoreduction. In germline, CDR1 is SGHTA, CDR2 FQGTGA. CDR3 length equals 13 residues. The ends were cut back, 5 bases at V and 7 bases at J, with 12 bases in the middle. The method was immunoSEQ multiplex PCR; TCRdb's version includes in-frame clones alone and lacks a portion of them. The repertoire includes about 9,000 clones, approximately 79% of them detected once, and around 31% sits in the top ten. This sample was included in a study of T cell clonotyping in hematopoietic cell transplantation. Study overall: Pretransplant recipient samples were taken after cytoreduction.

The study's findings and limits: Without cell sorting, CD4 versus CD8 contributions remain unresolved. Few recipient clonotypes overlapped donors; over 95% were de novo at given depth. Pathologically expanded recipient clonotypes increased progressively from day 30 to day 180 as diversity fell.

V and J are TRBV7-3 and TRBJ2-1, with D perhaps matching TRBD2 (5 bases). The TCR was taken from a man aged 60-69 years with acute myeloid leukemia. Some clones in this sample may be carry-over from other donors' samples. This sample comprised peripheral blood mononuclear cells, obtained before stem cell transplant. CDR3 sequence reads: CASSLSGWNEQFF. The CDR3 DNA reads TGTGCCAGCAGCCTTTCGGGATGGAATGAGCAGTTCTTC. Using reference TRBV7-3 and TRBJ2-1 for the parts outside the CDR3, the full variable domain is GAGVSQTPSNKVTEKGKYVELRCDPISGHTALYWYRQSLGQGPEFLIYFQGTGAADDSGLPNDRFFAVRPEGSVSTLKIQRTERGDSAVYLCASSLSGWNEQFFGPGTRLTVL.